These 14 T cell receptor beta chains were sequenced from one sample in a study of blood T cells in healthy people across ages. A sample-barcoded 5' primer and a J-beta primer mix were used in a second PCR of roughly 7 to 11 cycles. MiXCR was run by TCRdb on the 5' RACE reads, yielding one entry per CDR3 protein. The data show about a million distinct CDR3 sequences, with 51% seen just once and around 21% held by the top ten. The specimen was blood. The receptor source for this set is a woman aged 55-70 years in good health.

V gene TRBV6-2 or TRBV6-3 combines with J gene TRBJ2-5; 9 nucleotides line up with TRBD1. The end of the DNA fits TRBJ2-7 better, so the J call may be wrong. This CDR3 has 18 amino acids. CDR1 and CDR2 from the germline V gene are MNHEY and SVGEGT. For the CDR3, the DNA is TGTGCCAGCAGTTACCCAACAGGGGGCCGAAATGAAAATTACGAGCAGTACTTC. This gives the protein CASSYPTGGRNENYEQYF.

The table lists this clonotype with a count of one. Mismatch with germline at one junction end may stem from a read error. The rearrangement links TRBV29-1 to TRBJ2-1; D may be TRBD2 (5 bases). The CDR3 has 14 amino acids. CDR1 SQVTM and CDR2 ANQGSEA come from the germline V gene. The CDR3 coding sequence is TGTAGCGTTGAACGGATCAGCTCCTACAATGAGCAGTTCTTC. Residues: CSVERISSYNEQFF.

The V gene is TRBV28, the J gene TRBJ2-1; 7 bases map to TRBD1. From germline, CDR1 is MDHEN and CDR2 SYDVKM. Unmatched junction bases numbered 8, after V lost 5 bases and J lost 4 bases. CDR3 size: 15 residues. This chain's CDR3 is CASSPVKGAYNEQFF. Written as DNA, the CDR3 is TGTGCCAGCAGTCCCGTCAAGGGGGCTTACAATGAGCAGTTCTTC.

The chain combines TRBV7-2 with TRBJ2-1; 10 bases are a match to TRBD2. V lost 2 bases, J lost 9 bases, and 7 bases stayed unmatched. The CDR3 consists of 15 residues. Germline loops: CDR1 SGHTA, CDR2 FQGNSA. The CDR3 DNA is TGTGCCAGCAGCTTATCGCCGCTAGCGGGGGTTGAGCAGTTCTTC. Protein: CASSLSPLAGVEQFF.

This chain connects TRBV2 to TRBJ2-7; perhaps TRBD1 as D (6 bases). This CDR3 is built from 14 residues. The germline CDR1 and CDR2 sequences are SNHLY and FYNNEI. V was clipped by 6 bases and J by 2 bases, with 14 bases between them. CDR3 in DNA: TGTGCCAGCAGCGTACAGGGTATCGCCTACGAGCAGTACTTC. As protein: CASSVQGIAYEQYF.

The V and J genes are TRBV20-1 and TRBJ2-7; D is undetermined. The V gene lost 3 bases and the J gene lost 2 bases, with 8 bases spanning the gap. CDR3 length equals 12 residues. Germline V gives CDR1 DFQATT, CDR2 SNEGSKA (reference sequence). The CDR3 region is CSARVFPYEQYF. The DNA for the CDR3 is TGCAGTGCTAGGGTTTTCCCCTACGAGCAGTACTTC.

CDR3 protein: CASSTRQGLKTQYF. For the CDR3, the DNA is TGTGCCAGCAGTACAAGACAGGGGTTAAAGACCCAGTACTTC. The chain couples TRBV28 to TRBJ2-7; TRBD1 matches 8 bases. TRBJ2-5 matches the DNA end more closely, so the J call is doubtful. Germline CDR1 and CDR2: MDHEN and SYDVKM. This CDR3 has 14 amino acids.

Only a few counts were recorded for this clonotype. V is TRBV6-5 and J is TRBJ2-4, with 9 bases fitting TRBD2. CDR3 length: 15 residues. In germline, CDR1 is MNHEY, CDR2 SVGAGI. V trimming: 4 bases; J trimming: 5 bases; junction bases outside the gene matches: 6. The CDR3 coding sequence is TGTGCCAGCAGTTTGGGACTAGCCGGTCAAAACATTCAGTACTTC. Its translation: CASSLGLAGQNIQYF.

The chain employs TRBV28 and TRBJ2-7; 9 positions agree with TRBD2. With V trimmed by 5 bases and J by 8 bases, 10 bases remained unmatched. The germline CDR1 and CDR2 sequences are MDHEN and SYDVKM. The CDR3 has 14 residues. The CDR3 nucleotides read TGTGCCAGCAGTATCGGCCTAGCGGGATCACAGCAGTACTTC. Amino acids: CASSIGLAGSQQYF.

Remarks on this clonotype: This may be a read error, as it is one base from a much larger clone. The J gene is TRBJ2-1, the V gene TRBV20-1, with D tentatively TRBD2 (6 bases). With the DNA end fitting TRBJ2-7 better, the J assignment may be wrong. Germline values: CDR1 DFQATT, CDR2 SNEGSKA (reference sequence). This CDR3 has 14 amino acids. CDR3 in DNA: TGCAGTGCTGGAGCCCTAAAGGACTACAATGAGCAGTACTTC. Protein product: CSAGALKDYNEQYF.

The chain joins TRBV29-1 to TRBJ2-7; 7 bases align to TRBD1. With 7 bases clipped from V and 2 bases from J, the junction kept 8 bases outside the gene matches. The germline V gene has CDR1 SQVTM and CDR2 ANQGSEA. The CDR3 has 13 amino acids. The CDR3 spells CSASTGATYEQYF. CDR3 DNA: TGCAGCGCAAGCACAGGGGCTACCTACGAGCAGTACTTC.

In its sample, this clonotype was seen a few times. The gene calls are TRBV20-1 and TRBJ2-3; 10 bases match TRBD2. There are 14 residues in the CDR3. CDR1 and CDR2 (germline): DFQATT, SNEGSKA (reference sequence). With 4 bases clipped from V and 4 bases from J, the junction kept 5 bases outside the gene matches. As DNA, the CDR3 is TGCAGTGCTAACCCGGGACTAGCGTCAGATACGCAGTATTTT. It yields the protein CSANPGLASDTQYF.

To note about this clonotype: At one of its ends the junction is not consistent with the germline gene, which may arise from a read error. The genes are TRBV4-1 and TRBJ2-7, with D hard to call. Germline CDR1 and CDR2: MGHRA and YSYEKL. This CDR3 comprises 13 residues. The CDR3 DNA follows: TGCGCCAGCAGCCAGACAAATAGCTACGGGCAGTACTTC. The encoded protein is CASSQTNSYGQYF.

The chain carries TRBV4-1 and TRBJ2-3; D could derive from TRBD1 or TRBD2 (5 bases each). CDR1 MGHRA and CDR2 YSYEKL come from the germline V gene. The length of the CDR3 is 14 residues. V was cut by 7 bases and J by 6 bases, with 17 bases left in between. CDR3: CASTSWGRGDTQYF. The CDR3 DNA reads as TGCGCCAGCACCTCATGGGGACGCGGGGATACGCAGTATTTT.